This T cell receptor (beta chain) was sequenced during a study of blood T cells in healthy people across ages. In the case of this clonotype: Its specificity is not known.

V trimming: 8 bases; J trimming: 2 bases; junction bases outside the gene matches: 8. CDR1 is MNHEY, CDR2 SVGAGI, per germline. The length of the CDR3 is 15 residues. Study results and limitations: Possibly, changes in expanded clonotypes were confounded because donor CMV status was unknown.

Using a J-beta primer mix together with a sample-barcoded 5' primer, a second PCR was run for roughly 6 to 11 cycles. A single record per CDR3 protein comes from TCRdb applying MiXCR to the 5' RACE reads. The sample records approximately 960,000 distinct CDR3 sequences, approximately 32% being singletons. The same data also went into a second study, on T cells of mothers and their children. This second report adds: In related and unrelated pairs alike, thymic selection shapes TCR recombination output, with inherited differences minor.

Sample: blood. The chain recombines TRBV6-5 with TRBJ2-2; 7 bases align to TRBD1. The TCR originated in a woman aged 40 to 55 in good health. CDR3 sequence: CASSSGTVNTGELFF. The CDR3 coding sequence is TGTGCCAGCTCCTCCGGGACAGTTAACACCGGGGAGCTGTTTTTT.